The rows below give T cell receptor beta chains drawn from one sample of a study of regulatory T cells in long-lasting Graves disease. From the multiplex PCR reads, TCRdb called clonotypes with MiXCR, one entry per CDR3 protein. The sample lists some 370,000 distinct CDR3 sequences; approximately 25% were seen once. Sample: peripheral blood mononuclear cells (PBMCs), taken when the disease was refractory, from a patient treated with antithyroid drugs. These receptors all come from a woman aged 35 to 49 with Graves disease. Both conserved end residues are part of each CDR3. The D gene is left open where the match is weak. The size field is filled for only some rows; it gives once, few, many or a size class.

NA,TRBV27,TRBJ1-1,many,TGTGCCAGTCAAAGGAACACTGAAGCTTTCTTT,CASQRNTEAFF
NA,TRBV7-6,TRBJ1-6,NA,TGTGCCAGCAGCTCCGGGGGCTGGAATTCACCCCTCCACTTT,CASSSGGWNSPLHF
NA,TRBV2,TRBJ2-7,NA,TGTGCCAGCTCGATCGGTCTCCACTCCTACGAGCAGTACTTC,CASSIGLHSYEQYF
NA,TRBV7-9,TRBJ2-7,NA,TGTGCCAGCAGCGACCAGGTGAGCTACGAGCAGTACTTC,CASSDQVSYEQYF
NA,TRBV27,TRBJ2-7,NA,TGTGCCAGCAGTTTAAGGATGGACAGCCGGGGCGAGCAGTACTTC,CASSLRMDSRGEQYF
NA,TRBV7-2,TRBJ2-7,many,TGCGCCAGCAGCTTAGGCCCTGGAACCTACGAGCAGTACTTC,CASSLGPGTYEQYF
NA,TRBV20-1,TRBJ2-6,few,TGCAGTGCTAGGACTAGGGAGTCTGGGGCCAACGTCCTGACTTTC,CSARTRESGANVLTF
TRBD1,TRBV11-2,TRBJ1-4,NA,TGTGCCAGCAACTTAACCCGACAGGGGGCGCCCCTTCGTGCAACTAATGAAAACCTGTTTTTT,CASNLTRQGAPLRATNENLFF
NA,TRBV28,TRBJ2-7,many,TGTGCCAGCAGTTGGGATTACTACGAGCAGTACTTC,CASSWDYYEQYF
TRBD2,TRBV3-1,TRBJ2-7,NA,TGTGCCAGCAGCCGCCGGGTGACTAGCGTTACCGGCGAGCAGTACTTC,CASSRRVTSVTGEQYF
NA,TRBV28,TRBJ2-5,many,TGTGCCAGCAGTTTACGACTAGGGGGTTCGGAGACCCAGTACTTC,CASSLRLGGSETQYF
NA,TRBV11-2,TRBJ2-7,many,TGTGCCAGCAGCGCCTCCGGGACATTCTACGAGCAGTACTTC,CASSASGTFYEQYF
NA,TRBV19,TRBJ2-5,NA,TGTGCCAGTAGTATGTCGGTCTCAGAGACCCAGTACTTC,CASSMSVSETQYF
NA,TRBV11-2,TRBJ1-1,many,TGTGCCAGCAGCTTAAGGGTTGAGACTGAAGCTTTCTTT,CASSLRVETEAFF
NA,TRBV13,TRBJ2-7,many,TGTGCCAGCAGCTCCGACGGGGATTCCTACGAGCAGTACTTC,CASSSDGDSYEQYF
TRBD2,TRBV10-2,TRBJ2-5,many,TGCGCCAGCAGTGGACTAGCGGGAGGCTACCAAGAGACCCAGTACTTC,CASSGLAGGYQETQYF
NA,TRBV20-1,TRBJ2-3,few,TGCAGCGACCTCTTCCTGGATACGCAGTATTTT,CSDLFLDTQYF
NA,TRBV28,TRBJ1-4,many,TGTGCCAGCAACCTAAGCCAGGGGCGAAGGGAAAAACTGTTTTTT,CASNLSQGRREKLFF
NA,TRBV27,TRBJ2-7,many,TGTGCCAGCTCAAGAAGGGACGGGGCCTACGAGCAGTACTTC,CASSRRDGAYEQYF
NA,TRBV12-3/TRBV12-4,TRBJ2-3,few,TGTGCCAGCAGGAGACCGGGGAAGGCGCAGTATTTT,CASRRPGKAQYF
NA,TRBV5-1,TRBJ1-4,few,TGCGCCAGCAGCAGAGGACCCCTGGGGACTAATGAAAAACTGTTTTTT,CASSRGPLGTNEKLFF
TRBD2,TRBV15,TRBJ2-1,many,TGTGCCACCAGCAGAGATTCCGGGAGGGCCCTGAATGAGCAGTTCTTC,CATSRDSGRALNEQFF
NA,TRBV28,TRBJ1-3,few,TGTGCCAGCAGGAGAGACAGTGAGTCTGCAAACACCATATATTTT,CASRRDSESANTIYF
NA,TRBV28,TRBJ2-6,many,TGTGCCAGCAGCCGACTTAGCTCTGGGGCCAACGTCCTGACTTTC,CASSRLSSGANVLTF
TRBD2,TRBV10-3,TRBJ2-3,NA,TGTGCCATCAGTGAGTCGATAGTGCGACTAGCGGACACAGATACGCAGTATTTT,CAISESIVRLADTDTQYF
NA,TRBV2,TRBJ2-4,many,TGTGCCAGCAGTGAAGCGACGGGGTTAGCCAAAAACATTCAGTACTTC,CASSEATGLAKNIQYF
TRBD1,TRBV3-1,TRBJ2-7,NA,TGCGCCAGCAGCCAGCCAGGGGGCGAGCAGTACTTC,CASSQPGGEQYF
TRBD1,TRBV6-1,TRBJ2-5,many,TGTGCCAGCAGTAAGGGACAGGGTAGGGAGACCCAGTACTTC,CASSKGQGRETQYF
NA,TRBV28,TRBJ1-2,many,TGTGCCAGCAGTTCAGCCTCCGGACGGCCCGGCTATGGCTACACCTTC,CASSSASGRPGYGYTF
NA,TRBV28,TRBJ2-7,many,TGTGCCAGCAGTTTTCGGGGGAGATCCTACGAGCAGTACTTC,CASSFRGRSYEQYF
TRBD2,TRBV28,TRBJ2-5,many,TGTGCCAGCAGTTACAGACTAGCGGGAGGGCAAGAGACCCAGTACTTC,CASSYRLAGGQETQYF
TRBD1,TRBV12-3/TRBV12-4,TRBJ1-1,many,TGTGCCAGCAGTTTTGGGACAGTGGGCACTGAAGCTTTCTTT,CASSFGTVGTEAFF
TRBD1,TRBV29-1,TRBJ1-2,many,TGCAGCGTTGAGGGGTTCGGGACAGGGGGCCTAGACTATGGCTACACCTTC,CSVEGFGTGGLDYGYTF
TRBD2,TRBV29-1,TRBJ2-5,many,TGCAGCGTTGAAGGGGGACTAGCGGGAGGAGAGACCCAGTACTTC,CSVEGGLAGGETQYF
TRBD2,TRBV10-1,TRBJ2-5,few,TGCGCCAGCAGCGAGACTAGCGGGACGCAAGAGACCCAGTACTTC,CASSETSGTQETQYF
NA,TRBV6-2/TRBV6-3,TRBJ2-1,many,TGTGCCAGCAGTCGACTAGATCCCTTCAATGAGCAGTTCTTC,CASSRLDPFNEQFF
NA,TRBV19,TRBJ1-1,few,TGTGCCAGTAGTACCTGGGACGGCACTGAAGCTTTCTTT,CASSTWDGTEAFF
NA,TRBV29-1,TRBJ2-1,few,TGCAGCGTTGAGCGTAGGGGCTCCTACAATGAGCAGTTCTTC,CSVERRGSYNEQFF
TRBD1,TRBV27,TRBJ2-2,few,TGTGCCAGCTTGGACAGGGGCACCGGGGAGCTGTTTTTT,CASLDRGTGELFF
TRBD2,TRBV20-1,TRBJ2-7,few,TGCAGTGCACCTCGGCGGGGGAGCTCCTACGAGCAGTACTTC,CSAPRRGSSYEQYF
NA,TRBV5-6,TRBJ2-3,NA,TGTGCCAGCAGCGAATTCCGGACCACAGATACGCAGTATTTT,CASSEFRTTDTQYF
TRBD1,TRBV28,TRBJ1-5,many,TGTGCCAGCAGTTCTCAGGGGGGGCATCAGCCCCAGCATTTT,CASSSQGGHQPQHF
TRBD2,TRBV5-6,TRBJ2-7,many,TGTGCCAGCAGCTCGGGTGGACTAGCGGACTCCTACGAGCAGTACTTC,CASSSGGLADSYEQYF
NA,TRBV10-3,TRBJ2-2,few,TGTGCCATCAGTGGGGGAGAAACCGGGGAGCTGTTTTTT,CAISGGETGELFF
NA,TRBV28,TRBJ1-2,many,TGTGCCACCTGGTCCCGGGACGACACGCTTAACTATGGCTACACCTTC,CATWSRDDTLNYGYTF
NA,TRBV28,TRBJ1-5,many,TGTGCCAGCAGCTCCCGGGGTCAGCCCCAGCATTTT,CASSSRGQPQHF
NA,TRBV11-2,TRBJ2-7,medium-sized,TGTGCCAGCAGCCTAACCTACGAGCAGTACTTC,CASSLTYEQYF
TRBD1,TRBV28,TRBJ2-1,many,TGTGCCAGCAGTTCATGGGACAGTAGAAGGTGGGAGCAGTTCTTC,CASSSWDSRRWEQFF
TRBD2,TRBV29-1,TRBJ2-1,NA,TGCAGCGATCTAGCGGGAGGGCCAATCCCCTACAATGAGCAGTTCTTC,CSDLAGGPIPYNEQFF